This T cell receptor (beta chain) was observed in a study of technical replicates of blood from four donors. Only in-frame clones appear in the TCRdb table, and some are missing; sequencing was by immunoSEQ multiplex PCR. The sample includes about 75,000 clones, about nine tenths seen only once; the top ten take 0.37%. This CDR3 comprises 13 residues. J was trimmed by 7 bases and V by 2 bases; bases with no gene match: 3. CDR1 MNHEY and CDR2 SMNVEV come from the germline V gene (reference sequence). The clonotype originates from a human donor in good health. Some clones in this sample may be carry-over from other donors' samples. Specimen: T cells isolated from PBMCs. The chain uses TRBV27 and TRBJ1-2; the match to TRBD1 covers 8 bases. The CDR3 DNA follows: TGTGCCAGCAGTTTACAGGGGACAGGTGGCTACACCTTC. Encoded protein: CASSLQGTGGYTF.